Given below is one TCR beta chain in context. This sample was taken from a study of T cell repertoires in cytomegalovirus infection. The CDR3 is 13 amino acids. Trimming shortened V by 5 bases and J by 4 bases, and 11 bases separated the two germline ends. Germline V gives CDR1 SEHNR, CDR2 FQNEAQ (reference sequence). TCRdb ran MiXCR on the reads and lists one entry per CDR3 protein. The repertoire has about 240,000 distinct CDR3 sequences, over 9% of them found once; the top ten carry 1.5% to 2%. This rearrangement joins TRBV7-9 to TRBJ1-2, with D unclear. This TCR came from a human donor in good health (CMV status not recorded). Some clones in this sample may be carry-over from other donors' samples. The source material was PBMCs. Here the CDR3 DNA reads TGTGCCAGCAGCCCCGGAGCTTTCTATGGCTACACCTTC. It translates to CASSPGAFYGYTF.